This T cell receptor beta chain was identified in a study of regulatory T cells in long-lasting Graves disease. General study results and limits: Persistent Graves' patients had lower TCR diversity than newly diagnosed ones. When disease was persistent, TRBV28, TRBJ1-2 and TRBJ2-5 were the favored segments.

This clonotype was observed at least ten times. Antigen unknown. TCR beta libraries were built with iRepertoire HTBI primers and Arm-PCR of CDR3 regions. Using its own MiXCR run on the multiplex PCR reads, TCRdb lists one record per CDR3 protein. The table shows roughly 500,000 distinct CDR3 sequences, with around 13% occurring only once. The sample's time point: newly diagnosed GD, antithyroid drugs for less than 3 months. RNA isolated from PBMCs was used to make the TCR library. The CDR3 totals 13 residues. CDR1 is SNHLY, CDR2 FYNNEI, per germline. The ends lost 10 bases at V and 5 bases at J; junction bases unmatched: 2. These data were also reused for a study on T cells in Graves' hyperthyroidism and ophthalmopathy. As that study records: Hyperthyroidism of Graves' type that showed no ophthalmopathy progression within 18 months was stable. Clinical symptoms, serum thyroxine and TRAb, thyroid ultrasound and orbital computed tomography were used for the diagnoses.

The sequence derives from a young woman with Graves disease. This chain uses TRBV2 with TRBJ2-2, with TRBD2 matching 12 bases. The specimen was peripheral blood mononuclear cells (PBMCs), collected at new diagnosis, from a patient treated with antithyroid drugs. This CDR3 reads CAITSGRTGELFF. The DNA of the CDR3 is TGTGCCATAACTAGCGGGAGGACCGGGGAGCTGTTTTTT.